These 9 T cell receptor beta chains were all obtained from the same sample, sequenced in a study of T-cell memory formation after mild COVID-19. MiXCR was run by TCRdb on the 5' RACE reads, yielding one entry per CDR3 protein. The sample has approximately 50,000 distinct CDR3 sequences, about 12% seen once. Sequencing was carried out using PBMCs or a T cell subset sorted from them (not recorded which). The receptors originated from a man between 18 and 29 years old who had mild COVID-19 (a few samples of this study predate the infection). Cell type and time point are not known.

The chain couples TRBV12-3 or TRBV12-4 to TRBJ1-5; TRBD1 is a possible D gene (5 bases). The CDR3 totals 14 residues. V lost 7 bases, J lost 4 bases, and 14 bases lay in between. In DNA, the CDR3 is TGTGCCAGCACCAGGGCACAGGAAAATCAGCCCCAGCATTTT. Translation: CASTRAQENQPQHF.

This clonotype appeared a few times. This chain links TRBV6-2 or TRBV6-3 with TRBJ1-1; D not certain. CDR1 is MNHEY and CDR2 is SVGEGT in the germline V gene. CDR3 length: 13 residues. The V end was cut by 1 base, the J end by 4 bases, with 7 bases between. CDR3 nucleotide sequence: TGTGCCAGCAGTTACTTTAGGAGCACTGAAGCTTTCTTT. This translates into CASSYFRSTEAFF.

The chain uses TRBV11-2 and TRBJ2-6; D is unclear. The V end was cut by 2 bases, the J end by 4 bases, with 9 bases between. Germline CDR1 SGHAT, CDR2 FQNNGV. This CDR3 is built from 15 residues. In nucleotides, the CDR3 is TGTGCCAGCAGCTTATCGGCGTCCGGGGCCAACGTCCTGACTTTC. Translated, it gives CASSLSASGANVLTF.

This clonotype was picked up a small number of times. The V gene is TRBV11-2, the J gene TRBJ2-1, with 11 bases matching TRBD1. The CDR3 is made up of 18 amino acids. The junction had 9 bases not matched to a gene; V was cut back by 5 bases and J by 0 bases. Germline V gives CDR1 SGHAT, CDR2 FQNNGV. CDR3 in amino acids: CASSHGTGGRLSYNEQFF. The CDR3, as DNA: TGTGCCAGCAGCCACGGGACAGGGGGACGCCTCTCCTACAATGAGCAGTTCTTC.

The chain uses TRBV3-1 and TRBJ1-2; D ambiguous. Germline lookup yields CDR1 LGHDT and CDR2 YNNKEL (reference sequence). Between the trimmed V and J ends, which lost 3 bases and 9 bases, there was a span of 11 bases. The CDR3 spans 12 residues. The CDR3 coding sequence is TGTGCCAGCAGCCAGGCCACCCAAAGCTACACCTTC. Its protein is CASSQATQSYTF. The variable domain in full, completed from reference TRBV3-1 and TRBJ1-2, reads DTAVSQTPKYLVTQMGNDKSIKCEQNLGHDTMYWYKQDSKKFLKIMFSYNNKELIINETVPNRFSPKSPDKAHLNLHINSLELGDSAVYFCASSQATQSYTFGSGTRLTVV.

This clonotype was seen a few times. The rearrangement joins TRBV7-8 to TRBJ2-7; TRBD2 agrees at 10 bases. Germline V gene data show CDR1 as SGHVS and CDR2 as FQNEAQ. There are 14 residues in the CDR3. With V trimmed by 5 bases and J by 3 bases, 4 bases remained unmatched. The CDR3 spells CASSSSGGLYEQYF. CDR3 sequence (DNA): TGTGCCAGCAGCAGTAGCGGGGGGCTCTACGAGCAGTACTTC.

The J gene is TRBJ2-3, the V gene TRBV12-3 or TRBV12-4, with a weak D call TRBD1 (6 bases). The CDR3 runs 13 residues. V lost 6 bases and J lost 4, with 11 bases in between. Here the CDR3 reads CASSAQGPDTQYF. CDR3 DNA sequence: TGTGCCAGCAGCGCTCAGGGGCCAGATACGCAGTATTTT.

This clonotype has only one observation. The rearrangement joins TRBV9 to TRBJ1-6; D remains ambiguous. Germline V gives CDR1 SGDLS, CDR2 YYNGEE. This CDR3 is built from 13 residues. V was clipped by 0 bases and J by 6 bases, with 4 bases between them. The DNA of the CDR3 is TGTGCCAGCAGCGTAGTTGTTAATTCACCCCTCCACTTT. It encodes CASSVVVNSPLHF.

The V call is TRBV11-3, the J call TRBJ2-5, with D unresolved. Germline CDR1 and CDR2: SGHNT and YENEEA. V lost 3 bases, J lost 2 bases, and 7 bases lay in between. The CDR3 extends over 13 amino acids. In nucleotides, the CDR3 is TGTGCCAGCAGCTTTAGCCAACAAGAGACCCAGTACTTC. Protein sequence: CASSFSQQETQYF.